These 19 T cell receptor beta chains originate from one sample sequenced in a study of control samples from healthy donors and cancer patients. The table came from immunoSEQ multiplex PCR; TCRdb's copy has only in-frame clones and leaves some out. The sample yields some 79,000 clones, approximately 90% seen once. Sequencing was performed on blood. The receptors were gathered from a middle-aged man in good health.

The chain has TRBV21-1 and TRBJ1-1. TRBV21-1 is described as a pseudogene. The CDR3 is made up of 15 amino acids. The CDR3 coding sequence is TGTGCCAGCAGCAAAGTTGTACGTATGAACACTGAAGCTTTCTTT. Its protein product is CASSKVVRMNTEAFF.

This clone was counted only a few times. This sequence joins TRBV6-6 and TRBJ1-4, with D unclear. Germline-derived CDR1 and CDR2 are MNHNY and SVGAGI (reference sequence). The V and J ends lost 4 bases and 12 bases respectively, with 15 bases between them. CDR3 size: 13 residues. CDR3 amino acids: CASSSHYVQELFF. CDR3 DNA: TGTGCCAGCAGTTCCCACTACGTTCAGGAACTGTTTTTT.

This chain uses TRBV4-1 with TRBJ2-7; D possibly corresponds to TRBD2 (7 bases). Germline values: CDR1 MGHRA, CDR2 YSYEKL. The CDR3 extends over 14 amino acids. The V end lost 3 bases, the J end lost 0 bases, and 9 bases lay between the germline ends. CDR3 amino acids: CASSHAGASYEQYF. The CDR3 bases are TGCGCCAGCAGCCATGCGGGGGCCTCCTACGAGCAGTACTTC.

V usage is TRBV24-1 and J usage is TRBJ1-4; D remains unclear. V lost 5 bases to trimming and J lost 11 bases, with 11 bases between them. Germline lookup yields CDR1 KGHDR and CDR2 SFDVKD. CDR3 length: 12 residues. The CDR3 region has the DNA TGTGCCACCAGTGCCCAGTCGGGGAAACTGTTTTTT. This sequence encodes CATSAQSGKLFF.

The rearrangement uses TRBV19 and TRBJ2-3; D is undetermined. Trimming cost V 5 bases and J 2 bases, with 11 bases left between them. The CDR3 loop spans 14 amino acids. CDR1 and CDR2 (germline): LNHDA, SQIVND (reference sequence). CDR3 protein: CASSSARITDTQYF. The CDR3, as DNA: TGTGCCAGTAGTTCGGCCAGGATCACAGATACGCAGTATTTT.

The V call is TRBV7-2, the J call TRBJ1-2; tentative D call: TRBD1 (6 bases). Germline CDR1 is SGHTA and CDR2 is FQGNSA. CDR3 length equals 15 residues. Trimming took off 5 bases at V and 8 bases at J, with 21 bases between the two ends. The CDR3 loop is CASSPGTRGSGGYTF. CDR3 sequence (DNA): TGTGCCAGCAGCCCCGGGACAAGGGGATCGGGGGGCTACACCTTC.

V usage is TRBV20-1 and J usage is TRBJ2-5, with 7 bases that match TRBD2. The CDR3 is 16 amino acids. J lost 1 base, V lost 3 bases, and 11 bases had no gene match. Per germline, CDR1 DFQATT and CDR2 SNEGSKA (reference sequence). CDR3 sequence: CSASRPSGGSQETQYF. In DNA, the CDR3 is TGCAGTGCTAGTCGTCCTAGCGGAGGTTCCCAAGAGACCCAGTACTTC.

This rearrangement joins TRBV7-9 to TRBJ2-3; 11 nucleotides align to TRBD2. J lost 3 bases, V lost 5 bases, and 7 bases had no gene match. This CDR3 contains 16 residues. Germline-derived CDR1 and CDR2 are SEHNR and FQNEAQ (reference sequence). The CDR3 DNA reads as TGTGCCAGCAGCCTGCGGTTAGCGGGGGGGACAGATACGCAGTATTTT. Translating gives CASSLRLAGGTDTQYF.

This clone was detected only once. V usage is TRBV7-2 and J usage is TRBJ2-7; D is unclear. Germline V lookup: CDR1 SGHTA, CDR2 FQGNSA. V was pared by 2 bases and J by 5 bases, with 13 bases between. The CDR3 is made up of 14 amino acids. The CDR3 protein is CASSLLVLVDEQYF. For the CDR3, the DNA is TGTGCCAGCAGCTTATTAGTACTCGTCGACGAGCAGTACTTC. The full variable domain, in which reference TRBV7-2 and TRBJ2-7 provide the parts outside the CDR3, is GAGVSQSPSNKVTEKGKDVELRCDPISGHTALYWYRQSLGQGLEFLIYFQGNSAPDKSGLPSDRFSAERTGGSVSTLTIQRTQQEDSAVYLCASSLLVLVDEQYFGPGTRLTVT.

The V call is TRBV30, the J call TRBJ2-7, with 9 bases that match TRBD1. V lost 1 base to trimming and J lost 7 bases; unmatched junction nucleotides: 8. CDR3 length: 14 amino acids. Germline V lookup: CDR1 GTSNPN, CDR2 SVGIG (reference sequence). The CDR3 loop is CAWSGEDRGLEQYF. The CDR3 nucleotides read TGTGCCTGGAGTGGAGAAGACAGGGGGTTGGAGCAGTACTTC.

Turning to this clone: Mismatch with germline at one junction end may stem from a read error. The chain links TRBV7-7 to TRBJ2-3; 7 bases fit TRBD1. CDR3 length: 16 amino acids. Germline values: CDR1 SSHAT, CDR2 FNYEAQ (reference sequence). The CDR3 nucleotides read TGTGCTAGCAGCTTAGGCAGGGACAGACACACAGATACGCAGTATTTT. Its protein product is CASSLGRDRHTDTQYF.

This clone was seen just once. J is TRBJ2-7 and V is TRBV11-2; 8 bases align to TRBD2. The CDR3 length is 16 residues. The germline CDR1 and CDR2 sequences are SGHAT and FQNNGV. V was clipped by 2 bases and J by 3 bases; unmatched bases: 9. This CDR3 reads CASSLWLSGGYYEQYF. The CDR3 bases are TGTGCCAGCAGCTTATGGTTGAGCGGGGGTTACTACGAGCAGTACTTC.

CDR3 amino acids: CATSDLTDRGEKLFF. CDR3 in DNA: TGTGCCACCAGTGACCTTACCGATAGGGGTGAAAAACTGTTTTTT. The rearrangement links TRBV24-1 to TRBJ1-4, with a possible D match to TRBD1 (5 bases). From germline, CDR1 is KGHDR and CDR2 SFDVKD. With 4 bases removed from V and 7 bases from J, the gap between germline ends came to 15 bases. The CDR3 consists of 15 residues.

The V and J genes are TRBV9 and TRBJ1-3, with D maybe TRBD1 (6 bases). Germline CDR1 reads SGDLS; CDR2 reads YYNGEE. Trimming removed 4 bases from V and 2 bases from J, with 13 bases in between. This CDR3 comprises 15 residues. The DNA of the CDR3 is TGTGCCAGCAGCCCACAGGGAGGCCCTGGAAACACCATATATTTT. Translating gives CASSPQGGPGNTIYF.

This chain links TRBV5-1 with TRBJ2-3, with TRBD1 as a possible D gene (6 bases). CDR1 and CDR2 (germline): SGHRS, YFSETQ. Trimming pared 5 bases from V and 2 bases from J, leaving 18 bases between. The CDR3 is 16 amino acids. The CDR3 protein is CASRARGTQNTDTQYF. CDR3 nucleotide sequence: TGCGCCAGCAGGGCTAGGGGGACGCAGAACACAGATACGCAGTATTTT.

The CDR3 nucleotides are TGTGCCAGCAGCGCCGAGCGGGGGGCTCAGGAGGTCACAGATACGCAGTATTTT. Translated: CASSAERGAQEVTDTQYF. The chain is built from TRBV9 and TRBJ2-3, with 9 bases matching TRBD2. CDR3 length: 18 residues. CDR1 is SGDLS and CDR2 is YYNGEE in the germline V gene. The J segment lost 2 bases and the V segment lost 3 bases, leaving 13 bases of the junction unmatched.

The rearrangement links TRBV7-6 to TRBJ2-3; 10 nucleotides match TRBD2. The length of the CDR3 is 15 residues. CDR1 and CDR2 from the germline V gene are SGHVS and FNYEAQ. J lost 5 bases, V lost 5 bases, and 7 bases had no gene match. Here the CDR3 reads CASSKAGGLEDTQYF. CDR3 coding DNA: TGTGCCAGCAGCAAAGCGGGGGGGCTTGAAGATACGCAGTATTTT.

V usage is TRBV5-1 and J usage is TRBJ2-4; D may match TRBD1 or TRBD2 (5 bases each). Germline CDR1 is SGHRS and CDR2 is YFSETQ. This CDR3 region has 17 residues. V lost 2 bases and J 5 bases, leaving 20 bases between the germline ends. The CDR3: CASSFGTAGAPQNIQYF. The CDR3 DNA reads as TGCGCCAGCAGCTTCGGGACGGCCGGGGCCCCTCAAAACATTCAGTACTTC.

The chain uses TRBV3-1 (or the pseudogene TRBV3-2) and TRBJ2-1; the D is unclear. CDR3 length equals 15 residues. V shed 1 base and J shed 4 bases, with 11 bases lying between them. Germline V gives CDR1 LGHDT, CDR2 YNNKEL (reference sequence). CDR3 coding DNA: TGTGCCAGCAGCCAAGTAATTACCTTATACAATGAGCAGTTCTTC. Its translation is CASSQVITLYNEQFF.